This TCR beta chain was recorded in a study of blood T cell repertoires in COVID-19. Whole-study context: PBMCs, B-cell-depleted T cells, or T cells were the source of the cDNA or gDNA that made up the material.

Authors' analysis steps: Scientists estimated how many nucleated cells there were by amplifying reference gene primers. Only in-frame clones appear in the TCRdb table, and some are missing; sequencing was by immunoSEQ multiplex PCR. V, J and clone size were drawn from that table, and D and trimming were deduced from the DNA. The sample has under 300,000 clones, around 89% seen once. V lost 5 bases and J lost 2; bases outside the gene matches: 6. CDR1 and CDR2 (germline): SEHNR, FQNEAQ (reference sequence). The CDR3 is 14 residues long. The TCR comes from a woman aged 35 to 49 who had recovered from COVID-19. The specimen was peripheral blood. V and J are TRBV7-9 and TRBJ2-7; 7 positions match TRBD1. The CDR3 loop is CASSPGTAPYEQYF. CDR3 nucleotide sequence: TGTGCCAGCAGCCCCGGGACAGCCCCCTACGAGCAGTACTTC.